One and the same sample provided the 8 T cell receptor beta chains below, sequenced in a study of shared T cell receptors in the human thymus. Libraries were prepared by immunoSEQ multiplex PCR; TCRdb keeps only in-frame clonotypes and omits some of them. The data show hundreds of thousands of clones, 70% to 90% seen once. These data also formed part of another study, on human thymus T cells.

The sample was thymocytes. Every receptor here comes from a boy less than two years old with a congenital heart defect.

The CDR3 DNA follows: TGTGCCAGCAGTCCGGGACTTATCGGTGGGAACACCGGGGAGCTGTTTTTT. It translates to CASSPGLIGGNTGELFF. J is TRBJ2-2 and V is TRBV27; weak D call: TRBD2 (6 bases). The CDR3 extends over 17 amino acids. CDR1 and CDR2 from the germline V gene are MNHEY and SMNVEV (reference sequence). V was pared by 5 bases and J by 1 base, with 17 bases between.

The chain has TRBV6-1 and TRBJ2-3; a possible D gene is TRBD2 (6 bases). This CDR3 is built from 15 residues. Germline assignment: CDR1 MNHNS and CDR2 SASEGT. V lost 2 bases and J 1 base, leaving 10 bases between the germline ends. The CDR3, as DNA: TGTGCCAGCAGTGAACTCCAGCGGGGCACAGATACGCAGTATTTT. Amino acid sequence: CASSELQRGTDTQYF.

The J gene is TRBJ2-3, the V gene TRBV28; 9 positions agree with TRBD2. Germline V CDR1 and CDR2: MDHEN, SYDVKM. The CDR3 totals 17 residues. After removal of 9 bases from V and 2 bases from J, the junction contained 15 bases not matched to a gene. CDR3 loop: CASSPSRAGGLTDTQYF. CDR3 bases: TGTGCCAGTAGTCCCTCTAGAGCGGGAGGTCTCACAGATACGCAGTATTTT.

The rearrangement links TRBV14 to TRBJ2-7; D is possibly TRBD1 (6 bases). V lost 6 bases and J lost 2, with 11 bases in between. The CDR3 spans 13 residues. Germline V gene lookup returns CDR1 SGHDN and CDR2 FVKESK. The CDR3 DNA sequence: TGTGCCAGCAGACGGACAGCAGCCTACGAGCAGTACTTC. Translation: CASRRTAAYEQYF.

The rearrangement uses TRBV2 and TRBJ1-6, with 7 bases lining up with TRBD1. Germline V gives CDR1 SNHLY, CDR2 FYNNEI. Trimming at V came to 7 bases and at J to 10 bases, leaving 13 bases not matched to a gene. CDR3 length equals 15 residues. The chain's CDR3 is CASTPPDRLISPLHF. CDR3 nucleotides: TGTGCCAGCACCCCTCCGGACAGGCTAATCTCACCCCTCCACTTT.

This clone came up a few times. CDR3 coding DNA: TGTGCCAGTACGGTGGGAGGGACGACAGATACGCAGTATTTT. It encodes CASTVGGTTDTQYF. The J gene is TRBJ2-3, the V gene TRBV19; 7 bases align to TRBD2. J was trimmed by 3 bases and V by 7 bases; bases with no gene match: 7. This CDR3 has 14 amino acids. CDR1 LNHDA and CDR2 SQIVND come from the germline V gene (reference sequence).

The V call is TRBV19, the J call TRBJ1-1, with TRBD1 matching 7 bases. There are 12 residues in the CDR3. The V segment lost 7 bases and the J segment 4 bases; nucleotides outside the gene matches: 3. Germline values: CDR1 LNHDA, CDR2 SQIVND (reference sequence). CDR3 sequence: CASNTGATEAFF. CDR3 sequence (DNA): TGTGCCAGTAACACAGGGGCCACTGAAGCTTTCTTT.

This CDR3 reads CASSLGQGTHEQYF. The CDR3 region has the DNA TGTGCCAGCAGCTTAGGTCAGGGCACCCACGAGCAGTACTTC. The gene calls are TRBV7-8 and TRBJ2-7; maybe TRBD1 (5 bases). Germline V lookup: CDR1 SGHVS, CDR2 FQNEAQ. Deletions cut 1 base from V and 5 bases from J, with 12 bases between. This CDR3 has 14 residues. Filled out from reference TRBV7-8 and TRBJ2-7, the complete variable domain reads GAGVSQSPRYKVAKRGQDVALRCDPISGHVSLFWYQQALGQGPEFLTYFQNEAQLDKSGLPSDRFFAERPEGSVSTLKIQRTQQEDSAVYLCASSLGQGTHEQYFGPGTRLTVT.